The TCR beta chain under discussion was sequenced for a study of OX40 agonist ivuxolimab in advanced cancers. Study background: Intravenous ivuxolimab at 0.01 to 10 mg/kg was given to patients every 2 weeks. Averaging roughly 60 years in age, with a range of 23 to 79, the cohort was more than 75% male. Study observations and caveats: Partial responders receiving 0.1-3.0 mg/kg showed among the lowest clonal expansion.

V was pared by 0 bases and J by 8 bases, with 14 bases between. The CDR3 is 14 amino acids. Germline loops: CDR1 SGHAT, CDR2 FQNNGV. Blood sampling took place at baseline, cycle 4 day 1, and cycle 7 day 1. The table came from immunoSEQ multiplex PCR; TCRdb's copy has only in-frame clones and leaves some out. The repertoire holds around 64,000 clones, with roughly four fifths as singletons. As for this clone: The antigen remains undetermined.

The receptor was derived from an adult with an advanced solid tumor such as melanoma, head and neck, liver or kidney cancer. The sample consisted of CD4+ or CD8+ T cells sorted from blood, taken in a trial of the OX40 agonist ivuxolimab. The V call is TRBV11-2, the J call TRBJ2-7, with D possibly being TRBD1 (6 bases). The DNA for the CDR3 is TGTGCCAGCAGCTTAGAAATCAGGGGAGTCCAGCAGTACTTC. Amino acid sequence: CASSLEIRGVQQYF.